A single sample gave rise to the 13 T cell receptor beta chains below, sequenced in a study of identical twins. TCRdb reprocessed the 5' RACE reads via MiXCR and lists one record per CDR3 protein. This table has 600,000 to 700,000 distinct CDR3 sequences, 21% appearing once. The same sample was also studied in work on T cells expressing NK-cell markers.

The sequencing sample was made of PBMCs. These receptors came from a woman between 18 and 30 years old in good health.

V gene TRBV5-1 combines with J gene TRBJ1-1; TRBD1 matches at 8 bases. The V gene end was trimmed by 4 bases and the J gene end by 0 bases; junction bases not matched to a gene: 11. The germline V gene encodes CDR1 SGHRS and CDR2 YFSETQ. The CDR3 has 17 amino acids. CDR3 sequence reads: CASSLTGGQGMNTEAFF. The CDR3 nucleotides are TGCGCCAGCAGCCTAACCGGTGGACAGGGAATGAACACTGAAGCTTTCTTT.

V is TRBV20-1 and J is TRBJ2-2, with D possibly being TRBD2 (5 bases). Germline V gives CDR1 DFQATT, CDR2 SNEGSKA (reference sequence). The CDR3 contains 14 residues. Trimming took off 1 base at V and 7 bases at J, with 13 bases between the two ends. Here the CDR3 reads CSARVRGAGGELFF. The CDR3 bases are TGCAGTGCTAGAGTCCGGGGTGCGGGCGGGGAGCTGTTTTTT.

The sample holds a few counts of this clonotype. CDR3 sequence: CSGPSGGGYNEQFF. DNA of the CDR3: TGCAGCGGACCCAGCGGGGGGGGCTACAATGAGCAGTTCTTC. The V call is TRBV29-1, the J call TRBJ2-1; TRBD2 matches at 10 bases. CDR3 length equals 14 residues. Germline CDR1 reads SQVTM; CDR2 reads ANQGSEA. J gave up 3 bases and V 7 bases, and 6 bases lay outside the gene matches.

The V and J genes are TRBV2 and TRBJ2-5, with no clear D. The ends were cut back, 7 bases at V and 2 bases at J, with 8 bases in the middle. Germline V gene lookup returns CDR1 SNHLY and CDR2 FYNNEI. The CDR3 extends over 12 amino acids. CDR3 protein: CASKKRQETQYF. As DNA, the CDR3 is TGTGCCAGCAAAAAGCGTCAAGAGACCCAGTACTTC. Full variable domain (outside the CDR3, taken from reference TRBV2 and TRBJ2-5): EPEVTQTPSHQVTQMGQEVILRCVPISNHLYFYWYRQILGQKVEFLVSFYNNEISEKSEIFDDQFSVERPDGSNFTLKIRSTKLEDSAMYFCASKKRQETQYFGPGTRLLVL.

The chain couples TRBV20-1 to TRBJ2-5, with 10 nucleotides matching TRBD2. CDR3 size: 15 residues. V shed 0 bases and J 1 base; nucleotides not matched to a gene: 2. Germline values: CDR1 DFQATT, CDR2 SNEGSKA (reference sequence). The DNA of the CDR3 is TGCAGTGCTAGAGATAGCGGGAGGCCCCAAGAGACCCAGTACTTC. Protein: CSARDSGRPQETQYF.

The rearrangement uses TRBV12-3 or TRBV12-4 and TRBJ1-2; 8 positions match TRBD1. The CDR3 contains 14 residues. V gave up 5 bases and J gave up 5 bases; unmatched junction bases: 7. CDR3 nucleotide sequence: TGTGCCAGCAGTCCCGGACAGGGTTATTATGGCTACACCTTC. This encodes CASSPGQGYYGYTF.

This clonotype was seen only a few times. The chain joins TRBV25-1 to TRBJ2-3; perhaps TRBD1 as D (5 bases). CDR3 size: 17 residues. CDR1 MGHDK and CDR2 SYGVNS come from the germline V gene. V shed 2 bases and J shed 0 bases, with 15 bases lying between them. The CDR3 loop is CASSENRRQRSTDTQYF. CDR3 DNA sequence: TGTGCCAGCAGTGAAAATCGGAGACAGCGAAGCACAGATACGCAGTATTTT.

The chain carries TRBV5-1 and TRBJ2-3; D is possibly TRBD2 (6 bases). There are 14 residues in the CDR3. V was pared by 3 bases and J by 6 bases, with 14 bases between. Germline assignment: CDR1 SGHRS and CDR2 YFSETQ. For the CDR3, the DNA is TGCGCCAGCAGCTCAACGGGGGTTTCGGATACGCAGTATTTT. This encodes CASSSTGVSDTQYF.

This clonotype was picked up a small number of times. CDR3 in amino acids: CAISSGTGGLQETQYF. The DNA of the CDR3 is TGTGCCATCAGTTCCGGGACAGGGGGACTCCAAGAGACCCAGTACTTC. This chain joins TRBV10-3 and TRBJ2-5; 11 bases are shared with TRBD1. Germline loops: CDR1 ENHRY, CDR2 SYGVKD. CDR3 size: 16 residues. Unmatched junction bases numbered 6, after V lost 5 bases and J lost 1 base.

This clonotype was counted only a few times. CDR3 sequence reads: CSVEGMGGDWGEQYF. CDR3 sequence (DNA): TGCAGCGTTGAAGGTATGGGGGGTGATTGGGGAGAGCAGTACTTC. This sequence joins TRBV29-1 and TRBJ2-7; D is perhaps TRBD2 (6 bases). The germline V and J ends were trimmed by 1 base and 7 bases, with 20 bases remaining between them. The germline V gene encodes CDR1 SQVTM and CDR2 ANQGSEA. The length of the CDR3 is 15 residues.

This chain uses TRBV12-1 with TRBJ2-7; the table's D call, TRBD1, was not checked against the DNA. TRBV12-1 is assigned pseudogene status. The CDR3 totals 16 residues. CDR3 loop: CASSSSQGAVPYEQYF. CDR3 DNA sequence: TGTGCCAGCAGCTCGTCGCAGGGGGCAGTCCCCTACGAGCAGTACTTC.

The rearrangement links TRBV20-1 to TRBJ1-1; 7 positions agree with TRBD1. Per the germline V gene, CDR1 is DFQATT and CDR2 is SNEGSKA (reference sequence). V trimming: 5 bases; J trimming: 3 bases; junction bases outside the gene matches: 21. CDR3 size: 18 residues. CDR3 in amino acids: CSAPGQAHAESPYTEAFF. CDR3 DNA: TGCAGTGCTCCTGGACAGGCCCATGCGGAGTCTCCTTACACTGAAGCTTTCTTT.

The chain carries TRBV20-1 and TRBJ1-5; no clear D gene. Germline assignment: CDR1 DFQATT and CDR2 SNEGSKA (reference sequence). The CDR3 totals 15 residues. V dropped 3 bases and J dropped 2 bases, with 14 bases sitting between them. The CDR3 bases are TGCAGTGCTAGTGCCTCCTCCTCCGGCAATCAGCCCCAGCATTTT. Translating it yields CSASASSSGNQPQHF.